A selection of T cell receptor beta chains follows, all from one sample in a study of human T cells and chemical hapten exposure. TCRdb re-called the RACE reads with MiXCR, one entry per CDR3 protein. The sample has a few hundred thousand distinct CDR3 sequences; 4.5% to 7% are singletons. The input for sequencing was whole blood, taken in connection with sensitization to the hapten diphenylcyclopropenone (DPC). Receptors were obtained from a woman aged 18-35 years with alopecia areata. Some clones in this sample may be carry-over from other donors' samples. The CDR3 runs from the conserved cysteine through the conserved F or W. Each record gives: D gene, clone size, V gene, J gene, CDR3 protein, CDR3 DNA. The D gene is left open where the match is weak. Clone size is stated in some rows and not others, as once, few, many or a class when expanded.

TRBD2	.	TRBV20-1	TRBJ2-3	CSARLAGGDTQYF	TGCAGTGCTAGGCTAGCGGGGGGAGATACGCAGTATTTT
.	few	TRBV21-1	TRBJ2-7	CASTMIPTGKHEQYF	TGTGCCAGCACCATGATACCAACAGGGAAGCACGAGCAGTACTTC
TRBD2	.	TRBV6-6	TRBJ2-7	CASSYSTSGGAYEQYF	TGTGCCAGCAGTTACTCGACTAGCGGGGGGGCGTACGAGCAGTACTTC
.	many	TRBV20-1	TRBJ1-5	CSARVHRDYNQPQHF	TGCAGTGCTAGAGTGCACAGGGATTACAATCAGCCCCAGCATTTT
.	few	TRBV12-5	TRBJ2-3	CASGLDPGTQYF	TGTGCTAGTGGTTTGGACCCAGGTACGCAGTATTTT
TRBD2	many	TRBV2	TRBJ2-1	CASKTSWGGEQFF	TGTGCCAGCAAAACATCGTGGGGGGGTGAGCAGTTCTTC
TRBD1	few	TRBV6-2/TRBV6-3	TRBJ1-5	CASSFLETGAAQPQHF	TGTGCCAGCAGCTTCCTTGAGACAGGGGCAGCTCAGCCCCAGCATTTT
TRBD1	.	TRBV28	TRBJ1-5	CASSLIQGVQPQHF	TGTGCCAGCAGTCTAATACAGGGGGTTCAGCCCCAGCATTTT
.	.	TRBV20-1	TRBJ2-6	CSAPRVTGANVLTF	TGCAGTGCGCCAAGGGTTACTGGGGCCAACGTCCTGACTTTC
.	few	TRBV28	TRBJ2-2	CASSLSSTGNTGELFF	TGTGCCAGCAGTTTATCGTCCACGGGGAACACCGGGGAGCTGTTTTTT